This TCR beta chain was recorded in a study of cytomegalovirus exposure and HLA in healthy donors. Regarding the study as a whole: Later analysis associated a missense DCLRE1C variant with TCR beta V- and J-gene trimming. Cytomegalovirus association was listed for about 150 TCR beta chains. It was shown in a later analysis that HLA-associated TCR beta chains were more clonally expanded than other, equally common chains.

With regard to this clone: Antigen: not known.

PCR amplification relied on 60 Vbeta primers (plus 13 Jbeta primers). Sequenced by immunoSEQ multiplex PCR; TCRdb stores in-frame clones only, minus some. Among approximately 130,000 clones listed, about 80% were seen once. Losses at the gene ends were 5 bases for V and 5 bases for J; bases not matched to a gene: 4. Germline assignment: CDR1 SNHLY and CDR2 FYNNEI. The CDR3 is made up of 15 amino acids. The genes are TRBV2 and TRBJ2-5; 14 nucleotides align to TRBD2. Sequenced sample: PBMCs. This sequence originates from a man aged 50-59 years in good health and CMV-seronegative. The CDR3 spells CASSWGLAGVETQYF. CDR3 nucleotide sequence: TGTGCCAGCAGTTGGGGACTAGCGGGAGTTGAGACCCAGTACTTC. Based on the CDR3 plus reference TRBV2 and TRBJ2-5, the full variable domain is EPEVTQTPSHQVTQMGQEVILRCVPISNHLYFYWYRQILGQKVEFLVSFYNNEISEKSEIFDDQFSVERPDGSNFTLKIRSTKLEDSAMYFCASSWGLAGVETQYFGPGTRLLVL.